Included here is one TCR beta chain sequence, with context. Treatment here: preoperative locoregional IRX-2 cytokine immunotherapy. This phase Ib study tested locoregional IRX-2 cytokine immunotherapy given before surgery. The sample is drawn from a study of preoperative IRX-2 immunotherapy in early breast cancer. This table comes from immunoSEQ multiplex PCR, and its TCRdb copy is limited to in-frame clones, with some not included. The data hold about 89,000 clones, with 70% to 90% observed a single time. V dropped 4 bases and J dropped 3 bases, with 14 bases sitting between them. The CDR3 extends over 14 amino acids. The germline V gene has CDR1 SGHRS and CDR2 YFSETQ.

The receptor comes from a human donor with breast cancer. The sequencing used tumor tissue, collected after IRX-2 immunotherapy. The chain combines TRBV5-1 with TRBJ2-7, with D unclear. DNA for the CDR3: TGCGCCAGCAGCAACGCCGGTCCCGTCTACGAGCAGTACTTC. Protein sequence: CASSNAGPVYEQYF.